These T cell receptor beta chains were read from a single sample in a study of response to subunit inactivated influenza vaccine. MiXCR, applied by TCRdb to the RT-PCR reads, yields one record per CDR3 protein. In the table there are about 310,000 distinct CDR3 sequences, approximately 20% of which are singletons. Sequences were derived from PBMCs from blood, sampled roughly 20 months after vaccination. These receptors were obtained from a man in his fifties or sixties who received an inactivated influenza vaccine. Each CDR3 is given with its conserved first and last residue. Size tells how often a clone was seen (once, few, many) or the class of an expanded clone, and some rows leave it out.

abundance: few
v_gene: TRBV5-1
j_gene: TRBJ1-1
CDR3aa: CASTGSGNTEAFF

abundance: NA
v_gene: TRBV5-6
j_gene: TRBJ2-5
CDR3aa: CASSWTGYKETQYF

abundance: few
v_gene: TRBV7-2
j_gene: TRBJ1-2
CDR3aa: CASRLDGFGGYTF

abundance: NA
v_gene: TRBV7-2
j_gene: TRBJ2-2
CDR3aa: CASSFGDRRAGELFF

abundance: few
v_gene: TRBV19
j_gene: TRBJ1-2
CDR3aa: CASSRGRLDYGYTF

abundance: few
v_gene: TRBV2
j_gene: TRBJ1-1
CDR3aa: CASSDQFLNTEAFF

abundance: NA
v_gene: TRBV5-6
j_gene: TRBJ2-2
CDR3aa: CASSQKVRANTGELFF

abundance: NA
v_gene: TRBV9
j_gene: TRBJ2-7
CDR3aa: CASSVGQTSYEQYF

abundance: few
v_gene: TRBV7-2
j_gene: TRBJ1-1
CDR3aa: CASSLTAMAFF

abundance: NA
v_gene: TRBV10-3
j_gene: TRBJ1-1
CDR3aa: CAIRETGVNTEAFF

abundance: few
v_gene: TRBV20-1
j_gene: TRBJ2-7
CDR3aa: CSARSPSRVDEQYF

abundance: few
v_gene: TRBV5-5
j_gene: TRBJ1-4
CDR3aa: CASSSPKLDSNNEKLFF

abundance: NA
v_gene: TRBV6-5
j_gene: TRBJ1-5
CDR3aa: CASSYRGQRSMNQPQHF

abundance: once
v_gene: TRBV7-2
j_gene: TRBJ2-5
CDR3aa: CASSLVARGRRIQETQYF

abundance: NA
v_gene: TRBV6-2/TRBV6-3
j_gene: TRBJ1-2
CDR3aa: CASSYLVGRSWDYGYTF

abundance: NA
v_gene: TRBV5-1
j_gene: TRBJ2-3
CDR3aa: CASSLGYGGSADTQYF

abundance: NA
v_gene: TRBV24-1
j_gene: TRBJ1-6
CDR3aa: CATSEPGDNSPLHF

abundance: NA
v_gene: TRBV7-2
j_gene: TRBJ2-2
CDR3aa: CASSSRQGTGELFF

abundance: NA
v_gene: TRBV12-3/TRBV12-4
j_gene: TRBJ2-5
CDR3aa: CASSPGEWADGETRYF

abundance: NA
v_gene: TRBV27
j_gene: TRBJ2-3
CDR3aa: CASSLNPPLWGEAAADTQYF

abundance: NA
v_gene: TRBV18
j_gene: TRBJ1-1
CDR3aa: CASSPPNSFGVTEAFF

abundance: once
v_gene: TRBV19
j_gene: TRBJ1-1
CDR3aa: CASSDSGNTEAFF

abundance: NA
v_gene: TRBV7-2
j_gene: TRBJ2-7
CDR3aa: CASSSTTGSGEQYF

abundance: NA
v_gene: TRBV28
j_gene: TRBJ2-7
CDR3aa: CASSFEGTGYEQYF

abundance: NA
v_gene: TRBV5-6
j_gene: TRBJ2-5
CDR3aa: CASSAGQGETQYF

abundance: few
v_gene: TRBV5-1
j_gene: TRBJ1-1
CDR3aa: CASRPGGAVEAFF

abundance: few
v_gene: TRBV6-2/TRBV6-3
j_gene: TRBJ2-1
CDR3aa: CASTLGLSLSYNEQFF

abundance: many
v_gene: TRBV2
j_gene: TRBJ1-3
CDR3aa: CATAVGGQRSGNTIYF

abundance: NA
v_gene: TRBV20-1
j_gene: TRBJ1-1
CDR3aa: CSARDSENAVEAFF

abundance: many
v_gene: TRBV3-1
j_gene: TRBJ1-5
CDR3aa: CASSQERQAPQHF

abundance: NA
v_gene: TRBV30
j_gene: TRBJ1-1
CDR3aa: CAWSKDRATEAFF

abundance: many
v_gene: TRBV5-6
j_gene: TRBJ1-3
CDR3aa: CASSLELNSGNTIYF